The 14 T cell receptor beta chains presented below share a single source sample, sequenced in a study of T cell responses to AZD1222 COVID-19 vaccine. The table came from immunoSEQ multiplex PCR; TCRdb's copy has only in-frame clones and leaves some out. The data contain 150,000 to 200,000 clones, 85% to 95% of them singletons. Sequenced here: peripheral blood, sampled on day 0 of AZD1222 vaccination. The receptors were gathered from an adult in good health.

This chain connects TRBV15 to TRBJ1-2; TRBD1 is a possible D gene (5 bases). CDR1 and CDR2 (germline): LNHNV, YYDKDF (reference sequence). Trimming pared 3 bases from V and 3 bases from J, leaving 14 bases between. This CDR3 comprises 15 residues. The CDR3 DNA sequence: TGTGCCACCAGCAGCGGACAATCCCACGACTATGGCTACACCTTC. Protein product: CATSSGQSHDYGYTF.

The chain employs TRBV6-5 and TRBJ2-5, with unresolved D. The CDR3 length is 14 residues. The V end was cut by 4 bases, the J end by 1 base, with 10 bases between. Germline CDR1 reads MNHEY; CDR2 reads SVGAGI. This CDR3 reads CASSSLTTQETQYF. The CDR3 nucleotides read TGTGCCAGCAGTTCCTTGACAACCCAAGAGACCCAGTACTTC.

This rearrangement joins TRBV19 to TRBJ2-5; TRBD1 or TRBD2 may be the D gene (6 bases each). Deletions cut 5 bases from V and 5 bases from J, with 12 bases between. The CDR3 sequence is 13 residues long. Germline V gives CDR1 LNHDA, CDR2 SQIVND (reference sequence). CDR3 nucleotide sequence: TGTGCCAGTAGTCGTCAGGGGAGGGAGACCCAGTACTTC. This encodes CASSRQGRETQYF.

The J gene is TRBJ1-5, the V gene TRBV28; the D is unclear. Trimming removed 5 bases from V and 2 bases from J, with 4 bases in between. Germline V gives CDR1 MDHEN, CDR2 SYDVKM. The CDR3 has 12 residues. The chain's CDR3 is CASSEGNQPQHF. DNA of the CDR3: TGTGCCAGCAGTGAGGGCAATCAGCCCCAGCATTTT.

J is TRBJ1-3 and V is TRBV9; D remains ambiguous. This CDR3 region has 15 residues. Germline assignment: CDR1 SGDLS and CDR2 YYNGEE. Trimming stripped 5 bases from V and 0 bases from J, with 12 bases between. The CDR3 loop reads CASSEYPGSGNTIYF. The CDR3 DNA reads as TGTGCCAGCAGTGAGTATCCCGGCTCTGGAAACACCATATATTTT.

V is TRBV7-9 and J is TRBJ1-3; D call uncertain. The germline CDR1 and CDR2 sequences are SEHNR and FQNEAQ (reference sequence). The V and J ends lost 2 bases and 2 bases respectively, with 4 bases between them. CDR3 size: 13 residues. CDR3 nucleotides: TGTGCCAGCAGCTTAACTACTGGAAACACCATATATTTT. This codes for CASSLTTGNTIYF.

This clone came up once. The chain combines TRBV7-8 with TRBJ2-2, with D tentatively TRBD1 (5 bases). The CDR3 sequence is 17 residues long. Germline CDR1 SGHVS, CDR2 FQNEAQ. Trimming removed 1 base from V and 2 bases from J, with 14 bases in between. CDR3: CASSLGPRQGNTGELFF. CDR3 bases: TGTGCCAGCAGCTTAGGGCCTCGGCAGGGTAACACCGGGGAGCTGTTTTTT.

This clone has only a few counts. The rearrangement joins TRBV7-9 to TRBJ1-4; 7 nucleotides match TRBD1. Germline CDR1 SEHNR, CDR2 FQNEAQ (reference sequence). The CDR3 is made up of 16 amino acids. Germline trimming cut 5 bases from V and 8 bases from J; bases unmatched to any gene: 14. The CDR3 loop is CASSTQQGQSREKLFF. CDR3 sequence (DNA): TGTGCCAGCAGCACCCAACAGGGGCAATCGAGGGAAAAACTGTTTTTT.

This clone was picked up one time. The rearrangement uses TRBV18 and TRBJ2-7; 7 nucleotides match TRBD1. The CDR3 totals 15 residues. In germline, CDR1 is KGHSH, CDR2 LQKENI. J lost 0 bases, V lost 3 bases, and 5 bases had no gene match. The CDR3 coding sequence is TGTGCCAGCTCACCTACAGGGGCGAGCTCCTACGAGCAGTACTTC. It specifies CASSPTGASSYEQYF.

The V gene is TRBV5-1, the J gene TRBJ2-5, with 8 bases lining up with TRBD1. The CDR3 is 14 amino acids. Germline V gene sequence: CDR1 SGHRS, CDR2 YFSETQ. J lost 5 bases, V lost 0 bases, and 3 bases had no gene match. The CDR3 sequence is CASSLAGQGETQYF. The CDR3, as DNA: TGCGCCAGCAGCTTGGCCGGACAGGGCGAGACCCAGTACTTC.

V and J are TRBV6-2 or TRBV6-3 and TRBJ2-7; D gene uncertain. The CDR3 contains 11 residues. V was clipped by 4 bases and J by 3 bases, with 4 bases between them. CDR1 and CDR2 from the germline V gene are MNHEY and SVGEGT. The CDR3 region is CASSSVYEQYF. DNA of the CDR3: TGTGCCAGCAGTTCGGTCTACGAGCAGTACTTC.

In the case of this clone: The sample carries other DNA sequences with the same CDR3. The CDR3 DNA follows: TGTGCCAGCAGTTTCTACAATGAGCAGTTCTTC. Protein: CASSFYNEQFF. The chain joins TRBV6-5 to TRBJ2-1; D is unclear. Trimming left V 4 bases short and J 3 bases short, with 1 base between. Germline values: CDR1 MNHEY, CDR2 SVGAGI. This CDR3 comprises 11 residues.

The chain recombines TRBV4-1 with TRBJ1-1; the D gene is possibly TRBD1 (5 bases). In germline, CDR1 is MGHRA, CDR2 YSYEKL. The CDR3 is 17 amino acids. The germline V and J ends were trimmed by 0 bases and 0 bases, with 14 bases remaining between them. In nucleotides, the CDR3 is TGCGCCAGCAGCCAAGACTCCTGGGGGACGGTGAACACTGAAGCTTTCTTT. Translation gives CASSQDSWGTVNTEAFF.

The J gene is TRBJ2-6, the V gene TRBV7-9; maybe TRBD1 (5 bases). The CDR3 loop spans 16 amino acids. The germline CDR1 and CDR2 sequences are SEHNR and FQNEAQ (reference sequence). The V end lost 5 bases, the J end lost 0 bases, and 11 bases lay between the germline ends. CDR3 nucleotide sequence: TGTGCCAGCAGCCGCCTTGGGGCCTCTGGGGCCAACGTCCTGACTTTC. Translation gives CASSRLGASGANVLTF.